This is a list of T cell receptor beta chains from one sample in a study of blood T cell repertoires in COVID-19. TCRdb's table, derived via immunoSEQ multiplex PCR, lists solely in-frame clones and lacks some. The table records approximately 410,000 clones, roughly 89% of them present only once. Sequencing was done on a sample of peripheral blood. The receptors here all came from a woman aged 25 to 45 with active or convalescent COVID-19. CDR3s include the opening cysteine and the closing phenylalanine or tryptophan. Fields, in order: clone size, V gene, D gene, J gene, CDR3 DNA, CDR3 protein. D genes are given only for firm matches. Expanded clones are given a class, and other clones once, few, many or no size at all.

NA	TRBV30	TRBD2	TRBJ2-7	TGTGCCTGGAGTGCCCCACTAGCGCCCGGCCTGCACGAGCAGTACTTC	CAWSAPLAPGLHEQYF
NA	TRBV9	TRBD2	TRBJ2-7	TGTGCCAGCAGCGTAGGTCTAGCGGGGGAGCAGTACTTC	CASSVGLAGEQYF
NA	TRBV5-1	TRBD1	TRBJ2-7	TGCGCCAGCGTCCCCGGACAGGGCGCTGATAACCAGTACTTC	CASVPGQGADNQYF
NA	TRBV3-1/TRBV3-2	NA	TRBJ2-3	TGTGCCAGTGGGGACTTCACAGATACGCAGTATTTT	CASGDFTDTQYF
NA	TRBV27	NA	TRBJ2-7	TGTGCCAGCAGATCCAACTTCCCCTACGAGCAGTACTTC	CASRSNFPYEQYF
NA	TRBV18	NA	TRBJ2-1	TGTGCCAGCTCACCGGTTGGGGGCACCTACAATGAGCAGTTCTTC	CASSPVGGTYNEQFF
NA	TRBV19	NA	TRBJ2-3	TGTGCCCGTAAAGTCGTTTTGGACAGAAGCACAGATACGCAGTATTTT	CARKVVLDRSTDTQYF
NA	TRBV13	NA	TRBJ2-5	TGTGCCAGCAGCTCTGGGGGGTGGCGGGAGACCCAGTACTTC	CASSSGGWRETQYF
NA	TRBV7-9	TRBD1	TRBJ1-4	TGTGCCAGCAGCTCCGCAGGGTTAGAAGGGGGCCTTATGAAGAAACTGTTTTTT	CASSSAGLEGGLMKKLFF
NA	TRBV6-5	NA	TRBJ1-2	TGTGCCAGCAGCCAAGGGGCAGATGGCTACACCTTC	CASSQGADGYTF
once	TRBV24-1	NA	TRBJ2-3	TGTGCCACCAGTGACGCGCGGGGATACACAGATACGCAGTATTTT	CATSDARGYTDTQYF
NA	TRBV6-2/TRBV6-3	TRBD1	TRBJ1-2	TGTGCCAGCAGCTGGGACGGAGGGGGCGACGGCTACACCTTC	CASSWDGGGDGYTF
once	TRBV5-1	NA	TRBJ1-1	TGCGCCAGCAGCTTCCGGAGTTTGAACACTGAAGCTTTCTTT	CASSFRSLNTEAFF
once	TRBV7-9	TRBD1	TRBJ2-3	TGTGCCAGCAGCCCCTCCGGGACAGGGGGCAATACAGATACGCAGTATTTT	CASSPSGTGGNTDTQYF
once	TRBV13	NA	TRBJ1-3	TGTGCCAGCAGCTTGGGAGGGGAAGGAAACACCATATATTTT	CASSLGGEGNTIYF
NA	TRBV30	NA	TRBJ1-1	TGTGCCTGGAGTGTACCAAGGGGGATGAACACTGAAGCTTTCTTT	CAWSVPRGMNTEAFF
NA	TRBV6-5	TRBD1	TRBJ1-1	TGTGCCAGCATTTTTACAGGGGGCACTGAAGCTTTCTTT	CASIFTGGTEAFF
NA	TRBV10-2	NA	TRBJ1-1	TGCGCCAGCAGTGGACAGGTCAACACTGAAGCTTTCTTT	CASSGQVNTEAFF
NA	TRBV30	NA	TRBJ1-1	TGTGCCCTAACCGGGCAGGGTAAGACTGAAGCTTTCTTT	CALTGQGKTEAFF
NA	TRBV3-1/TRBV3-2	TRBD1	TRBJ1-4	TGTGCCAGCAGCCAGGGGACAGGGGGTGAAAAACTGTTTTTT	CASSQGTGGEKLFF
few	TRBV18	NA	TRBJ1-3	TGTGCCAGCTCGGGGACAACGAGCTCTGGAAACACCATATATTTT	CASSGTTSSGNTIYF
NA	TRBV2	TRBD1	TRBJ1-2	TGTGCCAGCAGTGAATCCGGGACAGGGAACGACTATGGCTACACCTTC	CASSESGTGNDYGYTF
NA	TRBV19	NA	TRBJ2-5	TGTGCCAGTAGTCCCTACGTAGCGGTCAATCTAGAGACCCAGTACTTC	CASSPYVAVNLETQYF
few	TRBV6-5	TRBD2	TRBJ2-7	TGTGCCGGACGGGCGGGAGGGGGCGAGCAGTACTTC	CAGRAGGGEQYF
NA	TRBV19	TRBD2	TRBJ2-7	TGTGCCAGTAGTACTAGCGGGAGCTACGAGCAGTACTTC	CASSTSGSYEQYF
once	TRBV19	TRBD1	TRBJ2-6	TGTGCCAGTAGCAGCGACAGGGCTGGGGCCAACGTCCTGACTTTC	CASSSDRAGANVLTF
once	TRBV15	TRBD2	TRBJ2-1	TGTGCCACCAGCCCAACGAAGCTAGCGGGGAGATACAATGAGCAGTTCTTC	CATSPTKLAGRYNEQFF